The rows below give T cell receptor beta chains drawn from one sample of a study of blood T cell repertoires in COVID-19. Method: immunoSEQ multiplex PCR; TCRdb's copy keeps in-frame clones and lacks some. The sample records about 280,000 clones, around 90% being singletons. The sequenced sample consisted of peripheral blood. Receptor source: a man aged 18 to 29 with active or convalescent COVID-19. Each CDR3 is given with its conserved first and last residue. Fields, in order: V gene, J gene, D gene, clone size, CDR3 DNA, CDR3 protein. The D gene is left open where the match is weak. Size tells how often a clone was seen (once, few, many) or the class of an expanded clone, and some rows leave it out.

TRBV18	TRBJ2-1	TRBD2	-	TGTGCCAGCTCACAAGGACTAGCGGGGGGGCCGGTCGATGAGCAGTTCTTC	CASSQGLAGGPVDEQFF
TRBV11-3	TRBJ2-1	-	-	TGTGCCAGCAGCTTAGGTAAACAGGGCAATGAGCAGTTCTTC	CASSLGKQGNEQFF
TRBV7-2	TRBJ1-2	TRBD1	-	TGTGCCAGCAGCTCCCAAGGCCTGACAGGGGTCTATGGCTACACCTTC	CASSSQGLTGVYGYTF
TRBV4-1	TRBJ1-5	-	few	TGCGCCAGCAGCCAAGAGTGGGGGGGGAGCAATCAGCCCCAGCATTTT	CASSQEWGGSNQPQHF
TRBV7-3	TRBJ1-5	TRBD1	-	TGTGCCAGCAGCTGCTCCGGACAGGGAAGATCCCATAGCAATCAGCCCCAGCATTTT	CASSCSGQGRSHSNQPQHF
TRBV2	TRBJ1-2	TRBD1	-	TGTGCCAGCAGCAGCCCAGGGGGGTCGGGGTATGGCTACACCTTC	CASSSPGGSGYGYTF
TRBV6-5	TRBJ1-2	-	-	TGTGCCAGCAGTATCGATTGGAGAGCTAACTATGGCTACACCTTC	CASSIDWRANYGYTF
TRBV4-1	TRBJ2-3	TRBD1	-	TGCGCCAGCAGCCAAGAGGGACAGTCCGGGGATACGCAGTATTTT	CASSQEGQSGDTQYF
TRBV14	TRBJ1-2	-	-	TGTGCCAGCAGCTTTGGGCGGGGGGCTCCTGGCTACACCTTC	CASSFGRGAPGYTF
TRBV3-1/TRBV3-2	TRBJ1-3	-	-	TGTGCCAGCAGCCCGACGACAGGCCGCTCTGGAAACACCATATATTTT	CASSPTTGRSGNTIYF
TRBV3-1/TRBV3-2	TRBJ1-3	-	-	TGTGCCACCGCTACGGGGGGAAACACCATATATTTT	CATATGGNTIYF
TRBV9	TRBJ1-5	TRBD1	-	TGTGCCAGCAGCGTGGGACAGGGAGGTCAGCCCCAGCATTTT	CASSVGQGGQPQHF
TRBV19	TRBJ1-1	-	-	TGTGCCAGTAGTATACGGACTGTGAACACTGAAGCTTTCTTT	CASSIRTVNTEAFF
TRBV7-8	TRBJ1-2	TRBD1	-	TGTGCCAGCAGCTTAGGTTTGGGCCGCGGGACAGGGAATAACTATGGCTACACCTTC	CASSLGLGRGTGNNYGYTF
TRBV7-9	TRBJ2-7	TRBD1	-	TGTGCCAGCGACCGGGACAGGCCGACCTACGAGCAGTACTTC	CASDRDRPTYEQYF
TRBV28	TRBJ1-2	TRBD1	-	TGTGCCAGCACCGAGACAGGGATCGATGGCTACACCTTC	CASTETGIDGYTF
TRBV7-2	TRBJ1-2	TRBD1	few	TGTGCCAGCAGCTTTCGACAGGGAGACTACACCTTC	CASSFRQGDYTF
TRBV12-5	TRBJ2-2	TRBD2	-	TGTGCTAGTGGTGACGCTAGCGGGGGGGCCATCGGGGAGCTGTTTTTT	CASGDASGGAIGELFF
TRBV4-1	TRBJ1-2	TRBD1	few	TGCGCCAGCAGCCCTTTAAGGACAGGGCGGCGGGACTATGGCTACACCTTC	CASSPLRTGRRDYGYTF
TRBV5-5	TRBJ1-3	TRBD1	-	TGTGCCAGCAGCCGGGACAGGAACTCTGGAAACACCATATATTTT	CASSRDRNSGNTIYF
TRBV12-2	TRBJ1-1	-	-	TGTGCAAGTCGCTCCCCCCGGGACAGGGTGACTGAAGCTTTCTTT	CASRSPRDRVTEAFF
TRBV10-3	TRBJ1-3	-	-	TGTGCCATCAGTGAGTCTTCGGGAAACACCATATATTTT	CAISESSGNTIYF
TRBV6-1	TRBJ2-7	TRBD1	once	TGTGCCAGCAGTGAAGGAGACAGGGGTCCATACGAGCAGTACTTC	CASSEGDRGPYEQYF
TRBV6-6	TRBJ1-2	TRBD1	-	TGTGCCAGCAGTTACCAGGGGGCACGCGGCTACACCTTC	CASSYQGARGYTF
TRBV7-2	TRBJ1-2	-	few	TGTGCCAGCAGCCTAGAAACTTTTAACTATGGCTACACCTTC	CASSLETFNYGYTF
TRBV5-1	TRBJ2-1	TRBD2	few	TGCGCCAGCAGCCCCACTAGCGGGGTCTACAATGAGCAGTTCTTC	CASSPTSGVYNEQFF
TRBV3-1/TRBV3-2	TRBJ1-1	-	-	TGTGCCAGCAGCCCACCAGGGATCCGTCCTGAAGCTTTCTTT	CASSPPGIRPEAFF
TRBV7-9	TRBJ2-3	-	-	TGTGCCAGCAGCGGGCTAGCATCGTCGAGCACAGATACGCAGTATTTT	CASSGLASSSTDTQYF
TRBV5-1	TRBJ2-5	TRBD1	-	TGCGCCAGCAGCTTGGCTGGGACAGGGGGCCAAGAGACCCAGTACTTC	CASSLAGTGGQETQYF
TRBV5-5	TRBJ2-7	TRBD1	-	TGTGCCAGCAGCTCCCCGACAGGGGGTTACGAGCAGTACTTC	CASSSPTGGYEQYF
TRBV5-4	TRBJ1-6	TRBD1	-	TGTGCCAGCAGCGACGGGACAGGGGGCAATTCACCCCTCCACTTT	CASSDGTGGNSPLHF
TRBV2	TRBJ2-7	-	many	TGTGCCAGCAGGGTAGGTCAGGACTACTCCTACGAGCAGTACTTC	CASRVGQDYSYEQYF
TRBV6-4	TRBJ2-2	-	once	TGTGCCAGCAGCCCCGGGTCCCACACCGGGGAGCTGTTTTTT	CASSPGSHTGELFF
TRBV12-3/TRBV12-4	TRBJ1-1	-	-	TGTGCCAGCAGTTTAGGGGGCTCGAGTCAAGCTTTCTTT	CASSLGGSSQAFF
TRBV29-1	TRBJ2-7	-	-	TGCAGCGTTGTCATCAGGGGATCGAACGAGCAGTACTTC	CSVVIRGSNEQYF
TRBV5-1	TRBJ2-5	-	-	TGCGCCAGCAGCTTGCAGGGCCAAGAGACCCAGTACTTC	CASSLQGQETQYF
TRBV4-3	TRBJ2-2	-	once	TGCGCCAGCAGCCAAGATCTTCCAGGCGCGACCGGGGAGCTGTTTTTT	CASSQDLPGATGELFF
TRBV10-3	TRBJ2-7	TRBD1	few	TGTGCCATCAGTGATGAAAGGACAGGGGCCGAGCAGTACTTC	CAISDERTGAEQYF
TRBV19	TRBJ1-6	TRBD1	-	TGTGCCAGTAGGGCGGGACAGAATAATTCACCCCTCCACTTT	CASRAGQNNSPLHF
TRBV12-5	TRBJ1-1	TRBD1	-	TGTGCTAGTGAAGCGGACAGGGGGAATGCTGAAGCTTTCTTT	CASEADRGNAEAFF
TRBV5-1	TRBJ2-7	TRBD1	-	TGCGCCAGCAGCTACAACAGGGGGCCGGTATCCTACGAGCAGTACTTC	CASSYNRGPVSYEQYF
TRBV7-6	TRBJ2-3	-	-	TGTGCCAGCACCTCTGGCGGGGGCTACACAGATACGCAGTATTTT	CASTSGGGYTDTQYF
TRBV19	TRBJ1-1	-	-	TGTGCCAGTAGTATAGGCTGGGCAGGGAGGAATCCTGAAGCTTTCTTT	CASSIGWAGRNPEAFF
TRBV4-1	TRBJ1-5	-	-	TGCGCCAGCAGCCAAGTACTTGTGAGGTATGGCAAGGATCAGCCCCAGCATTTT	CASSQVLVRYGKDQPQHF
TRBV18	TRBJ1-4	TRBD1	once	TGTGCCAGCTCACCTCGGGACAGGCTAAATGAAAAACTGTTTTTT	CASSPRDRLNEKLFF
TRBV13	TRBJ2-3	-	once	TGTGCCAGCAGCTTAGTTGCGAGCACAGATACGCAGTATTTT	CASSLVASTDTQYF
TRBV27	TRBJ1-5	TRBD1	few	TGTGCCAGCAGCCTTGCATACAGGGGAATCAATCAGCCCCAGCATTTT	CASSLAYRGINQPQHF
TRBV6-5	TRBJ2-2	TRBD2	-	TGTGCCAGCAGGTTTAGCGGGGGGGCCCCCGGGGAGCTGTTTTTT	CASRFSGGAPGELFF
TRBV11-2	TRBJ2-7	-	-	TGTGCCAGCAGCTTAGATCCGGACGAGCAGTACTTC	CASSLDPDEQYF
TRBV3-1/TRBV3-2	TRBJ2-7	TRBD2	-	TGTGCCCGCAGCCAACGGGGGGGGGCCTACTACGAGCAGTACTTC	CARSQRGGAYYEQYF
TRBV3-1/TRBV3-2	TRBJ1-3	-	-	TGTGCCAGCAGCCAGGGGGGACGTATCTCTGGAAACACCATATATTTT	CASSQGGRISGNTIYF